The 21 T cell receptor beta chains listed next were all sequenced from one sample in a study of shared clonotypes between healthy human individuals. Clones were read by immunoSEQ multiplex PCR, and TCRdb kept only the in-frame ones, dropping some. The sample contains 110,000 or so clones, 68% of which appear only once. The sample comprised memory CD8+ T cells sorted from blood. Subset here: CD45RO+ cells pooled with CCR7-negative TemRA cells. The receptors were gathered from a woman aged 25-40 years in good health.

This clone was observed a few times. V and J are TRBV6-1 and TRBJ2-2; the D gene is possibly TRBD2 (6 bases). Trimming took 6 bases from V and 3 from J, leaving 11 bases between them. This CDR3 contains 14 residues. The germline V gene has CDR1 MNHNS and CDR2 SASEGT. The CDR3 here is CASSGGPDTGELFF. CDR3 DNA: TGTGCCAGCAGCGGGGGACCCGACACCGGGGAGCTGTTTTTT.

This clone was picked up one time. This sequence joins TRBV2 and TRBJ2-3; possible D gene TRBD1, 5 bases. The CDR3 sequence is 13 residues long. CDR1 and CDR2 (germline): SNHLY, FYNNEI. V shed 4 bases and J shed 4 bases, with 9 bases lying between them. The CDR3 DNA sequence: TGTGCCAGCAGTGGAGTAGGGGCAGATACGCAGTATTTT. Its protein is CASSGVGADTQYF. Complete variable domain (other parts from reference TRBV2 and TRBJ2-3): EPEVTQTPSHQVTQMGQEVILRCVPISNHLYFYWYRQILGQKVEFLVSFYNNEISEKSEIFDDQFSVERPDGSNFTLKIRSTKLEDSAMYFCASSGVGADTQYFGPGTRLTVL.

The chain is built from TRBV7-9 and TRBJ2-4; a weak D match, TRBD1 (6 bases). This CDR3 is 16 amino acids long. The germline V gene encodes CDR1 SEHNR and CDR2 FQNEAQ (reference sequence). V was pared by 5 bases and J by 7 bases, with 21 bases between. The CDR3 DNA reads TGTGCCAGCAGCGGTTTTTATTGGGGGCGCCTTAACATTCAGTACTTC. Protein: CASSGFYWGRLNIQYF. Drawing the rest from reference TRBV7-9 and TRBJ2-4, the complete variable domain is DTGVSQNPRHKITKRGQNVTFRCDPISEHNRLYWYRQTLGQGPEFLTYFQNEAQLEKSRLLSDRFSAERPKGSFSTLEIQRTEQGDSAMYLCASSGFYWGRLNIQYFGAGTRLSVL.

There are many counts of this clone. The CDR3 region has the DNA TGTGCCATCAGTGAGCCCTCCTACGCTAGCGGGAGGGAGGCCGATACGCAGTATTTT. It translates to CAISEPSYASGREADTQYF. The genes are TRBV10-3 and TRBJ2-3, with 12 nucleotides matching TRBD2. With V trimmed by 2 bases and J by 6 bases, 15 bases remained unmatched. The CDR3 has 19 amino acids. The germline gives CDR1 ENHRY, CDR2 SYGVKD.

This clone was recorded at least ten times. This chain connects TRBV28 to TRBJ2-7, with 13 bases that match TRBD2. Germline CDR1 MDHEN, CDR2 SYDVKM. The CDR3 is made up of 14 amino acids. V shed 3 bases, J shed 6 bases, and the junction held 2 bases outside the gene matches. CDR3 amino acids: CASSLGLAGFEQYF. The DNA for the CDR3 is TGTGCCAGCAGTTTGGGACTAGCGGGATTCGAGCAGTACTTC. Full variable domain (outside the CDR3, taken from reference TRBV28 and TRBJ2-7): DVKVTQSSRYLVKRTGEKVFLECVQDMDHENMFWYRQDPGLGLRLIYFSYDVKMKEKGDIPEGYSVSREKKERFSLILESASTNQTSMYLCASSLGLAGFEQYFGPGTRLTVT.

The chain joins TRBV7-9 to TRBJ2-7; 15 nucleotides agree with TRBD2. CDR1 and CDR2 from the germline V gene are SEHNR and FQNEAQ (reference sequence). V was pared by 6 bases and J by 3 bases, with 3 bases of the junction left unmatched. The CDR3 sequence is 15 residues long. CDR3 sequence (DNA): TGTGCCAGCAGGCCGGGACTAGCGGGAGGCTACGAGCAGTACTTC. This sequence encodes CASRPGLAGGYEQYF.

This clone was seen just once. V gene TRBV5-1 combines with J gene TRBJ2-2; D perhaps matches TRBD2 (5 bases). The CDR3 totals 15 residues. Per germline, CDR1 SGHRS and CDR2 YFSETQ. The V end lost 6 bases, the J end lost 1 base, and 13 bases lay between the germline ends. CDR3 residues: CASTIVGGNTGELFF. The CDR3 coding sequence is TGCGCCAGCACCATAGTAGGAGGGAACACCGGGGAGCTGTTTTTT.

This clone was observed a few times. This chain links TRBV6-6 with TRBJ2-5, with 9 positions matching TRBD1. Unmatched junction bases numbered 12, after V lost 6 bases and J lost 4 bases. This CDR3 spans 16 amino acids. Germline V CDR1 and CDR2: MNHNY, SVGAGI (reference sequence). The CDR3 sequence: CASRGTGKYLGETQYF. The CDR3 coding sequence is TGTGCCAGCAGGGGGACAGGGAAGTATTTAGGAGAGACCCAGTACTTC.

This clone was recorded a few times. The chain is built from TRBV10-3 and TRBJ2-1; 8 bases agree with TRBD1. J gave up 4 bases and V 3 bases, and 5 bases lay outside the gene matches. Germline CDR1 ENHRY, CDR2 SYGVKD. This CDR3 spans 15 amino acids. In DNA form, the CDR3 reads TGTGCCATCAGTGATGGTACAGGGGGGTACAATGAGCAGTTCTTC. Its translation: CAISDGTGGYNEQFF.

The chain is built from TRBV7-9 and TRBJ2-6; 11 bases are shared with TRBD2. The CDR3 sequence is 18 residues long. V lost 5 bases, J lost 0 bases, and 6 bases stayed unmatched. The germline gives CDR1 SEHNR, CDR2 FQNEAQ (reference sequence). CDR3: CASSLGTSGASGANVLTF. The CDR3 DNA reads TGTGCCAGCAGCCTTGGGACTAGCGGAGCCTCTGGGGCCAACGTCCTGACTTTC.

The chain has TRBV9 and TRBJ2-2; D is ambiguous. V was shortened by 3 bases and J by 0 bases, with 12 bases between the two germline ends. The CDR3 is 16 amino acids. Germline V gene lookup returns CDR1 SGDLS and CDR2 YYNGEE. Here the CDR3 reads CASSEGRASNTGELFF. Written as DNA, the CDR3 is TGTGCCAGCAGCGAGGGAAGAGCTTCGAACACCGGGGAGCTGTTTTTT.

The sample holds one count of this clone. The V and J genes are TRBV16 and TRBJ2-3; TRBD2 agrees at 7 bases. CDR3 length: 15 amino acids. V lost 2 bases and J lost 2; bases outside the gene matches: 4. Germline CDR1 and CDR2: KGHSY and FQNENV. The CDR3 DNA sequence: TGTGCCAGCAGCCAACGGCGGGAGCCCACAGATACGCAGTATTTT. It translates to CASSQRREPTDTQYF.

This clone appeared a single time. DNA for the CDR3: TGCGCCAGCAGCTTGGGGCAGATCTCTGGAAACACCATATATTTT. This sequence encodes CASSLGQISGNTIYF. This chain connects TRBV5-1 to TRBJ1-3; D is unresolved. The CDR3 is made up of 15 amino acids. The V gene lost 0 bases and the J gene lost 0 bases, with 7 bases spanning the gap. The germline V gene encodes CDR1 SGHRS and CDR2 YFSETQ.

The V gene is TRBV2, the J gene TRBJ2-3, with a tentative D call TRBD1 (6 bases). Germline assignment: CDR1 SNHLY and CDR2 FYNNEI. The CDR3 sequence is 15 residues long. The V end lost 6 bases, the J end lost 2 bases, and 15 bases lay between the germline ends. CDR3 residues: CASRRQEYNTDTQYF. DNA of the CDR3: TGTGCCAGCAGACGACAGGAATATAACACAGATACGCAGTATTTT.

CDR3 sequence: CASPLEKNEQFF. CDR3 nucleotides: TGCGCCAGCCCACTCGAAAAGAATGAGCAGTTCTTC. The chain has TRBV23-1 and TRBJ2-1; D not certain. Being an ORF, TRBV23-1 has a function that is uncertain. Trimming pared 8 bases from V and 7 bases from J, leaving 12 bases between. The CDR3 length is 12 residues.

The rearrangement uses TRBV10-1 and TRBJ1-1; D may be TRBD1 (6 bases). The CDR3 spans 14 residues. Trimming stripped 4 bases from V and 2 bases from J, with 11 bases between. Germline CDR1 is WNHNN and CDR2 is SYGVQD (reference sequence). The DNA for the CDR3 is TGCGCCAGCAGTGTTAACAGGGTCAACACTGAAGCTTTCTTT. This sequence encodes CASSVNRVNTEAFF.

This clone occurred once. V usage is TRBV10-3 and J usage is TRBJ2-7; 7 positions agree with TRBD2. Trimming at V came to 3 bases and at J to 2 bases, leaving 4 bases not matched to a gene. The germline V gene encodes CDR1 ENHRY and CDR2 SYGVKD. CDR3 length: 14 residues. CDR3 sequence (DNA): TGTGCCATCAGTGATGGCGGGAGTGCCTACGAGCAGTACTTC. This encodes CAISDGGSAYEQYF.

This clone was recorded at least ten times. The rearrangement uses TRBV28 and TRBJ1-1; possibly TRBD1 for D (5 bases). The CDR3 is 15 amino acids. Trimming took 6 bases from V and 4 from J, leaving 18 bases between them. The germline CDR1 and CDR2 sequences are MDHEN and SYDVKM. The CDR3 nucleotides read TGTGCCAGCAGCCCTGGGACCCCCGGGGGCACTGAAGCTTTCTTT. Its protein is CASSPGTPGGTEAFF.

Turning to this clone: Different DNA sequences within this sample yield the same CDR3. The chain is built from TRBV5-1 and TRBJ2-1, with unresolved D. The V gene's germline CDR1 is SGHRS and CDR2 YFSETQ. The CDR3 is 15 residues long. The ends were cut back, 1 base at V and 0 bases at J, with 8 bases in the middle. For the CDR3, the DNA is TGCGCCAGCAGCTTGTCGTCCGGCTCCTACAATGAGCAGTTCTTC. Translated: CASSLSSGSYNEQFF.

DNA for the CDR3: TGTGCCAGCAGCTTGATCGGCGAGCAGTACTTC. The encoded protein is CASSLIGEQYF. The chain employs TRBV5-8 and TRBJ2-7; unclear D gene. This CDR3 contains 11 residues. Between the trimmed V and J ends, which lost 1 base and 6 bases, there was a span of 5 bases. CDR1 and CDR2 (germline): SGHTS, YDEGEE.

DNA for the CDR3: TGTGCCAGCAGTTTACGGGCAGGATACTACGAGCAGTACTTC. Translating gives CASSLRAGYYEQYF. The chain carries TRBV27 and TRBJ2-7; D remains unclear. The length of the CDR3 is 14 residues. Trimming removed 2 bases from V and 3 bases from J, with 11 bases in between. Per the germline V gene, CDR1 is MNHEY and CDR2 is SMNVEV (reference sequence).